The 15 T cell receptor beta chains below all came from one sample that was sequenced in a study of T cells expressing NK-cell markers. TCRdb reprocessed the 5' RACE reads, with one entry per CDR3 protein and no DNA. The listing contains about 540,000 distinct CDR3 sequences. The specimen sequenced was blood T cells: a sorted CD56 or NKG2C T cell subset, CD4+ or CD8+ T cells, or bulk PBMC T cells (not recorded which). The receptors here all came from a man between 18 and 35 years old in good health.

The chain uses TRBV25-1 and TRBJ2-1; TCRdb lists TRBD1, though no DNA is available to test this call. The CDR3 has 15 residues. Germline CDR1 reads MGHDK; CDR2 reads SYGVNS. The CDR3 loop reads CASSPGTDVRGEQFF.

The rearrangement links TRBV12-3 or TRBV12-4 to TRBJ2-1; the TRBD2 assignment by TCRdb is unverifiable without DNA. This CDR3 is built from 15 residues. This chain's CDR3 is CASSLGLAGGVEQFF.

The chain employs TRBV5-1 and TRBJ2-5. Looked up from germline, CDR1 is SGHRS and CDR2 is YFSETQ. The CDR3 length is 14 residues. CDR3 region: CASSMGTNQETQYF.

CDR3 sequence reads: CSASRRAPYEQYF. The chain links TRBV20-1 to TRBJ2-7. Germline CDR1 and CDR2: DFQATT and SNEGSKA (reference sequence). There are 13 residues in the CDR3.

V gene TRBV25-1 combines with J gene TRBJ2-5; TCRdb selects TRBD1, and the lack of DNA leaves this call unchecked. Germline lookup yields CDR1 MGHDK and CDR2 SYGVNS. The CDR3 extends over 15 amino acids. The CDR3 reads CASSEFGGRLETQYF. Full variable domain (outside the CDR3, taken from reference TRBV25-1 and TRBJ2-5): EADIYQTPRYLVIGTGKKITLECSQTMGHDKMYWYQQDPGMELHLIHYSYGVNSTEKGDLSSESTVSRIRTEHFPLTLESARPSHTSQYLCASSEFGGRLETQYFGPGTRLLVL.

The rearrangement uses TRBV5-1 and TRBJ2-5; TCRdb's D call, TRBD2, is unchecked because there is no DNA. CDR1 SGHRS and CDR2 YFSETQ come from the germline V gene. This CDR3 has 14 residues. The CDR3: CASSLTSGSETQYF.

The chain uses TRBV5-1 and TRBJ2-7; the TRBD1 assignment by TCRdb is unverifiable without DNA. This CDR3 is built from 15 residues. Germline lookup yields CDR1 SGHRS and CDR2 YFSETQ. The CDR3 loop reads CASSIARDGGYEQYF.

The rearrangement uses TRBV7-3 and TRBJ2-3; TCRdb's assignment of TRBD2 cannot be checked, as there is no DNA. The CDR3 totals 19 residues. Germline-derived CDR1 and CDR2 are SGHTA and FQGTGA. This chain's CDR3 is CASSLKGPLSVEGTDTQYF.

This chain links TRBV12-3 or TRBV12-4 with TRBJ2-1; TCRdb's assignment of TRBD1 cannot be checked, as there is no DNA. CDR3 length: 15 residues. The CDR3 loop reads CASSTKWAAYNEQFF.

J is TRBJ2-5 and V is TRBV7-8; TCRdb's D gene call, TRBD2, goes unchecked for lack of DNA. The CDR3 runs 16 residues. Germline V CDR1 and CDR2: SGHVS, FQNEAQ. CDR3 residues: CASSSERLAGGKTQYF.

The V call is TRBV14, the J call TRBJ2-1; the D call from TCRdb, TRBD2, cannot be confirmed without DNA. Looked up from germline, CDR1 is SGHDN and CDR2 is FVKESK. CDR3 length equals 20 residues. The CDR3 protein is CASSQDDPLLAGAIYNEQFF.

The chain combines TRBV15 with TRBJ2-1; TCRdb proposes TRBD1, but this gene call is untestable without DNA. Germline V gene data show CDR1 as LNHNV and CDR2 as YYDKDF (reference sequence). The CDR3 extends over 11 amino acids. This CDR3 reads CATLRGGEQFF. Together with reference TRBV15 and TRBJ2-1, the CDR3 gives the full variable domain: DAMVIQNPRYQVTQFGKPVTLSCSQTLNHNVMYWYQQKSSQAPKLLFHYYDKDFNNEADTPDNFQSRRPNTSFCFLDIRSPGLGDTAMYLCATLRGGEQFFGPGTRLTVL.

The chain is built from TRBV12-3 or TRBV12-4 and TRBJ2-3. The CDR3 runs 12 residues. CDR3 sequence: CASSLDYDTQYF.

The J gene is TRBJ2-3, the V gene TRBV6-5; absent DNA, TCRdb's TRBD2 call cannot be checked. This CDR3 comprises 15 residues. Germline CDR1 reads MNHEY; CDR2 reads SVGAGI. The CDR3 loop reads CASRKWTSATDTQYF.

The gene calls are TRBV29-1 and TRBJ2-3; lacking DNA, the TRBD2 call made by TCRdb goes unchecked. CDR3 length equals 14 residues. The germline V gene has CDR1 SQVTM and CDR2 ANQGSEA. CDR3 region: CSVDGAGGPDTQYF.